This is a list of T cell receptor beta chains from one sample in a study of beta chain features in type 1 diabetes. The table came from immunoSEQ multiplex PCR; TCRdb's copy has only in-frame clones and leaves some out. The data hold around 600,000 clones, with under 15% observed a single time. The source material was naive CD4+ T cells from blood. The receptors originated from a man in his thirties or forties with type 1 diabetes. CDR3s include the opening cysteine and the closing phenylalanine or tryptophan. Each record gives: V gene, J gene, D gene, clone size, CDR3 protein, CDR3 DNA. The D gene is left open where the match is weak. Some rows mark clone size as missing; the rest say once, few, many or name a class of expanded clone.

TRBV6-5	TRBJ1-6	NA	few	CASSYSSYNSPLHF	TGTGCCAGCAGCTATAGCTCCTATAATTCACCCCTCCACTTT
TRBV18	TRBJ1-5	TRBD1	NA	CASSPTGQGHQPQHF	TGTGCCAGCTCGCCGACGGGACAGGGCCATCAGCCCCAGCATTTT
TRBV2	TRBJ2-7	NA	few	CASNLGIGSYEQYF	TGTGCCAGCAACCTAGGAATAGGGTCCTACGAGCAGTACTTC
TRBV7-8	TRBJ1-2	NA	few	CASSLGWGTQGYGYTF	TGTGCCAGCAGCTTAGGGTGGGGCACCCAAGGCTATGGCTACACCTTC
TRBV4-3	TRBJ1-5	NA	few	CASSQAYGSDQPQHF	TGCGCCAGCAGCCAAGCCTATGGGAGCGATCAGCCCCAGCATTTT
TRBV28	TRBJ2-7	NA	NA	CASTRGGFYEQYF	TGTGCCAGCACCCGAGGGGGATTCTACGAGCAGTACTTC
TRBV29-1	TRBJ1-4	NA	few	CSVKGKESTNEKLFF	TGCAGCGTTAAGGGGAAGGAATCGACTAATGAAAAACTGTTTTTT
TRBV4-3	TRBJ1-6	NA	NA	CASSQVWQESSPLHF	TGCGCCAGCAGCCAAGTGTGGCAGGAGTCTTCACCCCTCCACTTT
TRBV29-1	TRBJ2-4	NA	few	CSAGDRSKNIQYF	TGCAGCGCCGGGGACCGAAGCAAAAACATTCAGTACTTC
TRBV29-1	TRBJ1-2	TRBD1	few	CSVEETGGVYGYTF	TGCAGCGTTGAAGAGACAGGGGGAGTCTATGGCTACACCTTC
TRBV6-5	TRBJ1-3	NA	few	CASRPRSGNTIYF	TGTGCCAGCAGACCACGCTCTGGAAACACCATATATTTT
TRBV6-5	TRBJ1-3	NA	NA	CASAPPGLGNTIYF	TGTGCCAGCGCCCCCCCAGGGTTGGGAAACACCATATATTTT
TRBV11-3	TRBJ1-1	TRBD1	NA	CASSRDRESGAFF	TGTGCCAGCAGCCGTGACAGGGAGTCGGGAGCTTTCTTT
TRBV7-7	TRBJ2-3	NA	NA	CASSLTPPDTQYF	TGTGCCAGCAGCTTAACGCCCCCAGATACGCAGTATTTT
TRBV20-1	TRBJ2-7	NA	few	CSLGAYEQYF	TGCAGCCTGGGGGCCTACGAGCAGTACTTC
TRBV5-1	TRBJ2-1	TRBD1	few	CASSIPDRGLYNEQFF	TGCGCCAGCAGCATCCCGGACAGGGGGTTATACAATGAGCAGTTCTTC
TRBV18	TRBJ2-2	NA	few	CASSPPETGRGELFF	TGTGCCAGCTCACCACCGGAGACAGGAAGAGGGGAGCTGTTTTTT
TRBV18	TRBJ2-5	NA	NA	CASSPPSQMRETQYF	TGTGCCAGCTCACCTCCCAGTCAGATGAGGGAGACCCAGTACTTC
TRBV7-2	TRBJ2-1	TRBD2	NA	CASSLEGTSGYNEQFF	TGTGCCAGCAGCTTAGAAGGGACTAGCGGTTACAATGAGCAGTTCTTC
TRBV18	TRBJ2-7	NA	NA	CASSPASYEQYF	TGTGCCAGCTCACCCGCCAGCTACGAGCAGTACTTC
TRBV10-3	TRBJ2-3	NA	NA	CAILQRTTDTQYF	TGTGCCATCCTGCAAAGGACAACAGATACGCAGTATTTT
TRBV11-2	TRBJ1-5	TRBD1	NA	CASADRGSNQPQHF	TGTGCCAGCGCGGACAGGGGAAGCAATCAGCCCCAGCATTTT
TRBV7-2	TRBJ1-5	TRBD1	few	CASSLGQGGPQHF	TGTGCCAGCAGCTTAGGACAGGGTGGTCCCCAGCATTTT
TRBV5-8	TRBJ2-1	NA	few	CASSTEGGSYNEQFF	TGTGCCAGCAGTACCGAGGGGGGCTCCTACAATGAGCAGTTCTTC
TRBV2	TRBJ2-7	TRBD1	NA	CASRLIRQGGYEQYF	TGTGCCAGCAGATTAATCAGACAGGGCGGGTACGAGCAGTACTTC
TRBV4-3	TRBJ1-1	NA	NA	CASSQEGHWGTEAFF	TGCGCCAGCAGCCAAGAGGGACACTGGGGCACTGAAGCTTTCTTT
TRBV29-1	TRBJ1-2	TRBD1	NA	CSASGQGNQNYGYTF	TGCAGCGCTTCCGGACAGGGAAACCAAAACTATGGCTACACCTTC
TRBV5-4	TRBJ2-1	TRBD2	few	CASSPSRASGGAYEQFF	TGTGCCAGCAGCCCCTCACGGGCTAGCGGGGGGGCGTATGAGCAGTTCTTC
TRBV14	TRBJ2-1	TRBD1	many	CASSQDWKQGAFHNEQFF	TGTGCCAGCAGCCAGGACTGGAAACAGGGGGCATTCCACAATGAGCAGTTCTTC
TRBV7-2	TRBJ2-1	TRBD2	NA	CASSLVTTSGGAVEFF	TGTGCCAGCAGCTTAGTCACGACTAGCGGGGGGGCCGTGGAGTTCTTC
TRBV7-3	TRBJ2-6	NA	few	CASSSSRSGANVLTF	TGTGCCAGCAGCTCTTCCCGGTCTGGGGCCAACGTCCTGACTTTC
TRBV5-1	TRBJ2-3	TRBD1	NA	CASTYSGQGLSYTQYF	TGCGCCAGCACCTATTCCGGACAGGGGCTTTCATATACGCAGTATTTT
TRBV19	TRBJ2-5	TRBD1	NA	CASSGQGTMGETQYF	TGTGCCAGTAGCGGACAGGGGACGATGGGAGAGACCCAGTACTTC
TRBV2	TRBJ1-6	TRBD1	few	CASSGWRQGVGNSPLHF	TGTGCCAGCAGTGGGTGGAGACAGGGGGTTGGGAATTCACCCCTCCACTTT
TRBV9	TRBJ2-5	NA	few	CASSVVGRSTETQYF	TGTGCCAGCAGCGTAGTGGGCCGCTCCACAGAGACCCAGTACTTC
TRBV4-3	TRBJ2-3	NA	few	CASSHVSAVGTDTQYF	TGCGCCAGCAGCCATGTCTCGGCGGTAGGCACAGATACGCAGTATTTT
TRBV14	TRBJ1-4	NA	few	CASSQFRGQGEKLFF	TGTGCCAGCAGCCAATTCAGGGGCCAGGGTGAAAAACTGTTTTTT
TRBV18	TRBJ1-1	NA	NA	CASSPPTGEAFF	TGTGCCAGCTCACCACCGACGGGTGAAGCTTTCTTT
TRBV27	TRBJ1-5	NA	few	CASSRAGAGQPQHF	TGTGCCAGCAGTCGGGCAGGGGCGGGCCAGCCCCAGCATTTT
TRBV30	TRBJ2-6	NA	NA	CAWSPTRSGANVLTF	TGTGCCTGGAGTCCGACCCGATCTGGGGCCAACGTCCTGACTTTC
TRBV7-9	TRBJ1-3	TRBD1	few	CASSVVDRGPGNTIYF	TGTGCCAGCAGCGTCGTTGACAGGGGACCTGGAAACACCATATATTTT
TRBV18	TRBJ1-2	NA	NA	CASSPVKGGGYTF	TGTGCCAGCTCACCGGTAAAGGGTGGTGGCTACACCTTC
TRBV9	TRBJ1-2	NA	few	CASSPTGGNYGYTF	TGTGCCAGCAGCCCGACCGGGGGGAACTATGGCTACACCTTC
TRBV15	TRBJ2-5	TRBD2	few	CATSRDQSTSGRGETQYF	TGTGCCACCAGCAGAGATCAATCGACTAGCGGCCGGGGAGAGACCCAGTACTTC
TRBV10-3	TRBJ1-2	NA	NA	CAISEEAGRSGYTF	TGTGCCATCAGTGAAGAAGCGGGGCGGAGTGGCTACACCTTC
TRBV5-4	TRBJ2-5	NA	few	CASSPGGQGGETQYF	TGTGCCAGCAGCCCCGGAGGGCAGGGCGGGGAGACCCAGTACTTC
TRBV28	TRBJ2-7	NA	NA	CASSAGAYEQYF	TGTGCCAGCAGTGCAGGGGCCTACGAGCAGTACTTC